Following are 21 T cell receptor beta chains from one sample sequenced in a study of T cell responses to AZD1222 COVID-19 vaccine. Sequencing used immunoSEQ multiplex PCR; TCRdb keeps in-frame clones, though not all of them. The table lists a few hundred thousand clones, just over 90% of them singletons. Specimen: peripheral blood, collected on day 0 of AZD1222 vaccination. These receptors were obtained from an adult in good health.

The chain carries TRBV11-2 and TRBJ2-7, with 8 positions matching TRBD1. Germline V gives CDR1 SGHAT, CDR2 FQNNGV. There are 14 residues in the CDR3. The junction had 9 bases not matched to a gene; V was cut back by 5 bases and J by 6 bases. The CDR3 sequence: CASSPGGRGSEQYF. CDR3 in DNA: TGTGCCAGCAGCCCAGGGGGCAGGGGCAGCGAGCAGTACTTC.

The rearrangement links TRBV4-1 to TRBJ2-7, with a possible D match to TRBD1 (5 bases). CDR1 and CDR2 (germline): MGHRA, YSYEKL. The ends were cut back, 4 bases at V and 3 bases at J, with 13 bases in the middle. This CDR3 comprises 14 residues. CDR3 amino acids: CASSPREIDYEQYF. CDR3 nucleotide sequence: TGCGCCAGCAGCCCCAGGGAAATCGACTACGAGCAGTACTTC.

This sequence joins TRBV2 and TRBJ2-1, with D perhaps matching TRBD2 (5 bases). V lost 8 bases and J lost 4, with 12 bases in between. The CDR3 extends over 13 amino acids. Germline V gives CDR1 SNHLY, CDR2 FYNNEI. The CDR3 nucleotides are TGTGCCAGCCTGAGCGGCTATTACAATGAGCAGTTCTTC. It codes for CASLSGYYNEQFF. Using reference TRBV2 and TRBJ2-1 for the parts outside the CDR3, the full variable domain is EPEVTQTPSHQVTQMGQEVILRCVPISNHLYFYWYRQILGQKVEFLVSFYNNEISEKSEIFDDQFSVERPDGSNFTLKIRSTKLEDSAMYFCASLSGYYNEQFFGPGTRLTVL.

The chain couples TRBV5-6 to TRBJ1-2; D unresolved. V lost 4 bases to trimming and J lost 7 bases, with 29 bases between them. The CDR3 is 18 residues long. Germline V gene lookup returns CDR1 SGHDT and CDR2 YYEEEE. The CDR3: CASSRQVLRTRVTSGYTF. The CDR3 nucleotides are TGTGCCAGCAGCCGGCAAGTACTCAGGACCCGGGTAACTAGTGGCTACACCTTC.

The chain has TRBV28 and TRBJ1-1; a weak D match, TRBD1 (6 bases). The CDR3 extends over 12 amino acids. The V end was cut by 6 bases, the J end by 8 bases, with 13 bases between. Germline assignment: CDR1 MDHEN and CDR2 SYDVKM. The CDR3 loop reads CASRGTGIEAFF. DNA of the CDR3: TGTGCCAGCAGAGGAACAGGGATAGAAGCTTTCTTT.

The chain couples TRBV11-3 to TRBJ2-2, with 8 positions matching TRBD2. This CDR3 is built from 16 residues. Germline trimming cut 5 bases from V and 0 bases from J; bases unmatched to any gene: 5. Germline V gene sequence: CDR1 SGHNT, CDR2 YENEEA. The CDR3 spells CASSPGGVANTGELFF. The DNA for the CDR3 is TGTGCCAGCAGCCCGGGGGGGGTCGCGAACACCGGGGAGCTGTTTTTT.

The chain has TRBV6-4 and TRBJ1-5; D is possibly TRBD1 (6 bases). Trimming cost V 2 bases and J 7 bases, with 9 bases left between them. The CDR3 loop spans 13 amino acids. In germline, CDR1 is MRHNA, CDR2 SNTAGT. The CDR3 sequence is CASSDRQEQPQHF. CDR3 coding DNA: TGTGCCAGCAGTGACCGACAGGAGCAGCCCCAGCATTTT.

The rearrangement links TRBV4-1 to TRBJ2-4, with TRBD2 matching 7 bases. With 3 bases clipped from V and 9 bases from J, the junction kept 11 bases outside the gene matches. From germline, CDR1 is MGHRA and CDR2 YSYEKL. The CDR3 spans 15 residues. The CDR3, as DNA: TGCGCCAGCAGCCAGCCCCCGGGAGGAGACGGCATTCAGTACTTC. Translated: CASSQPPGGDGIQYF.

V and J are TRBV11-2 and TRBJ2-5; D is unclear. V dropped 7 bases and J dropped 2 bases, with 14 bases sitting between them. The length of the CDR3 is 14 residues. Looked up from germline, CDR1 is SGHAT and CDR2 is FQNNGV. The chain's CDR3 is CASTGASGQETQYF. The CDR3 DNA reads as TGTGCCAGCACCGGTGCTAGTGGGCAAGAGACCCAGTACTTC. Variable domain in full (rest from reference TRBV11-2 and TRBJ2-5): EAGVAQSPRYKIIEKRQSVAFWCNPISGHATLYWYQQILGQGPKLLIQFQNNGVVDDSQLPKDRFSAERLKGVDSTLKIQPAKLEDSAVYLCASTGASGQETQYFGPGTRLLVL.

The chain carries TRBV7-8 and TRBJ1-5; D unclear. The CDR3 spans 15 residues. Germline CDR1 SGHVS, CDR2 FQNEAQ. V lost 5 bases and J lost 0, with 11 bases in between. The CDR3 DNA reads TGTGCCAGCAGCCGGACGGTCGCTAGCAATCAGCCCCAGCATTTT. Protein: CASSRTVASNQPQHF. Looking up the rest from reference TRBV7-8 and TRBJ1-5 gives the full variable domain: GAGVSQSPRYKVAKRGQDVALRCDPISGHVSLFWYQQALGQGPEFLTYFQNEAQLDKSGLPSDRFFAERPEGSVSTLKIQRTQQEDSAVYLCASSRTVASNQPQHFGDGTRLSIL.

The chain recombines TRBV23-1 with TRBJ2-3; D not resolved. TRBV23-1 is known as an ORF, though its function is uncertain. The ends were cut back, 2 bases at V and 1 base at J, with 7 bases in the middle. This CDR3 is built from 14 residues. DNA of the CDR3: TGCGCCAGCAGTCAAGAGACCCGCACAGATACGCAGTATTTT. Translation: CASSQETRTDTQYF.

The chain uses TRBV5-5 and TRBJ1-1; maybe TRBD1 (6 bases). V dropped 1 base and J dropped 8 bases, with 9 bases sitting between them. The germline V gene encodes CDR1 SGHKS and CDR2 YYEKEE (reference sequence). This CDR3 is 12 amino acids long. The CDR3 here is CASSLSGVEAFF. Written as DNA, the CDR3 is TGTGCCAGCAGCTTGTCAGGGGTAGAAGCTTTCTTT.

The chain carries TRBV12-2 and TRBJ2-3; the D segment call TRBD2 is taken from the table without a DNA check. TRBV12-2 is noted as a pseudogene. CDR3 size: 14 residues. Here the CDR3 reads CASRWRLAGDTQYF. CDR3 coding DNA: TGTGCAAGTCGCTGGCGACTAGCGGGAGATACGCAGTATTTT.

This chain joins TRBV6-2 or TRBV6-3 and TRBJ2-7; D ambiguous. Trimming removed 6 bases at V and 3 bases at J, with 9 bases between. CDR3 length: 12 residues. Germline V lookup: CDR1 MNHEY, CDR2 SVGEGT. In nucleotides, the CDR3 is TGTGCCAGCAGCTCGACTTACTACGAGCAGTACTTC. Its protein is CASSSTYYEQYF.

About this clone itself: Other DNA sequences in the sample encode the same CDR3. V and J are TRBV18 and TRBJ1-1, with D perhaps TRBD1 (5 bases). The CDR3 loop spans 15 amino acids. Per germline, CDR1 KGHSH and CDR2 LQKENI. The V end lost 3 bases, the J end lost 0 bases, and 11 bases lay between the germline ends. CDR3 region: CASSPGTGLNTEAFF. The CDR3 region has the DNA TGTGCCAGCTCACCTGGCACAGGACTGAACACTGAAGCTTTCTTT.

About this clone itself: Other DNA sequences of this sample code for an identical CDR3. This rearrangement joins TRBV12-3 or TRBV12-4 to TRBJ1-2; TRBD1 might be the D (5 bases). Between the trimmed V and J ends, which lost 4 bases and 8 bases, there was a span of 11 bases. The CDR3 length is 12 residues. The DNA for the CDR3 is TGTGCCAGCAGTTCCAGTGGGGGGGGCTACACCTTC. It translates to CASSSSGGGYTF.

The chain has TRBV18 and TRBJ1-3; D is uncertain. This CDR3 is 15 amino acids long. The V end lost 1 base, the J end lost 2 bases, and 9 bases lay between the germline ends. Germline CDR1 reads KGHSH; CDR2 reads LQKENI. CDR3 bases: TGTGCCAGCTCACCACTAGGAGACCCTGGAAACACCATATATTTT. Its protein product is CASSPLGDPGNTIYF.

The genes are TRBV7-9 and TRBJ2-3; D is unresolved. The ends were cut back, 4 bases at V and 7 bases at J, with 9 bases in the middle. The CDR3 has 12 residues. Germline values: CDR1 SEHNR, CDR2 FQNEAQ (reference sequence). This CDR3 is CASSSTEYTQYF. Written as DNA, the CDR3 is TGTGCCAGCAGCTCGACGGAATATACGCAGTATTTT.

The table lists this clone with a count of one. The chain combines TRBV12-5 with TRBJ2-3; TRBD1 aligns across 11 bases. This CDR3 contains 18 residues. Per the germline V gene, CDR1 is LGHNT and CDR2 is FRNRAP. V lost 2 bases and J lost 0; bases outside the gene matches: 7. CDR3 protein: CASGLLRTGGLSTDTQYF. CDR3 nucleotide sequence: TGTGCTAGTGGTTTGTTAAGGACAGGGGGCCTAAGCACAGATACGCAGTATTTT.

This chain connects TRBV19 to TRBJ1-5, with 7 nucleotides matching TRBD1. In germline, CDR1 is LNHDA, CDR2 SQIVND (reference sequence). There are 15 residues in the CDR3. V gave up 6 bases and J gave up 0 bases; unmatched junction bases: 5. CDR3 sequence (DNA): TGTGCCAGTAGAACGGGACAGAATAGCAATCAGCCCCAGCATTTT. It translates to CASRTGQNSNQPQHF.

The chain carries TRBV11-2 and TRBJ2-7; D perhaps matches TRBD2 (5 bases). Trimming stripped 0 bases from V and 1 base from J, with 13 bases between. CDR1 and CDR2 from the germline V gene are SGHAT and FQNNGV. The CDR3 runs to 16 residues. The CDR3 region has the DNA TGTGCCAGCAGCTTAGATCCGACGCGGGTTTCCTACGAGCAGTACTTC. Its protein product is CASSLDPTRVSYEQYF. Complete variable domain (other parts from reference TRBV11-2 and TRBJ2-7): EAGVAQSPRYKIIEKRQSVAFWCNPISGHATLYWYQQILGQGPKLLIQFQNNGVVDDSQLPKDRFSAERLKGVDSTLKIQPAKLEDSAVYLCASSLDPTRVSYEQYFGPGTRLTVT.